One sample yielded the 19 T cell receptor beta chains listed below, sequenced in a study of CD8+CD57+ T cells in acquired aplastic anemia. Patients included in sequencing had previously demonstrated CD8+CD57+ cell expansion by flow cytometry. Genomic DNA provided the template from which TCR beta VDJ and CDR3 profiles were obtained. TCRdb reanalysed the reads using MiXCR and keeps one entry per CDR3 protein. Here the sample spans some 200,000 distinct CDR3 sequences, roughly 50% being singletons. The sample taken for sequencing was sorted CD4+, CD8+, or CD8+CD57+ T cells (not recorded which) from PBMCs. All receptors derive from a human donor with aplastic anemia.

The chain has TRBV29-1 and TRBJ2-5; D gene uncertain. Looked up from germline, CDR1 is SQVTM and CDR2 is ANQGSEA. The V end was cut by 1 base, the J end by 9 bases, with 15 bases between. The CDR3 is 13 amino acids. This CDR3 is CSVEGDSNQPQYF. In nucleotides, the CDR3 is TGCAGCGTTGAAGGGGATAGCAATCAGCCCCAGTACTTC.

The CDR3 region is CASSYGRPNTGELFF. DNA for the CDR3: TGTGCCAGCAGCTACGGGAGGCCGAACACCGGGGAGCTGTTTTTT. The chain is built from TRBV6-2 or TRBV6-3 and TRBJ2-2; TRBD2 aligns across 7 bases. Germline V gene lookup returns CDR1 MNHEY and CDR2 SVGEGT. The V and J ends lost 6 bases and 0 bases, in that order; junction bases with no gene match: 4. The CDR3 consists of 15 residues.

Ten or more counts support this clonotype. The V and J genes are TRBV7-9 and TRBJ2-3, with 12 nucleotides matching TRBD2. The germline gives CDR1 SEHNR, CDR2 FQNEAQ (reference sequence). This CDR3 is 18 amino acids long. V lost 5 bases, J lost 4 bases, and 13 bases stayed unmatched. CDR3 nucleotide sequence: TGTGCCAGCAGCCGGAAGGTGCGACTAGCGGGGGTGGCAGATACGCAGTATTTT. Protein sequence: CASSRKVRLAGVADTQYF.

This clonotype was observed once. The chain is built from TRBV20-1 and TRBJ2-5; perhaps TRBD2 as D (6 bases). The ends were cut back, 2 bases at V and 4 bases at J, with 17 bases in the middle. Germline CDR1 and CDR2: DFQATT and SNEGSKA (reference sequence). The CDR3 runs to 15 residues. CDR3 in amino acids: CSARPARGVGETQYF. The CDR3 DNA reads as TGCAGTGCTAGACCGGCCCGCGGGGTGGGAGAGACCCAGTACTTC.

This clonotype was observed at least ten times. V is TRBV5-1 and J is TRBJ2-5; no clear D. Germline V gene lookup returns CDR1 SGHRS and CDR2 YFSETQ. This CDR3 has 14 residues. With 0 bases removed from V and 5 bases from J, the gap between germline ends came to 11 bases. The DNA for the CDR3 is TGCGCCAGCAGCTTGGAGGGCAACCGGGAGACCCAGTACTTC. It specifies CASSLEGNRETQYF.

This clonotype was counted at least ten times. V usage is TRBV7-9 and J usage is TRBJ2-3, with D possibly TRBD2 on 6 matching bases. CDR1 and CDR2 from the germline V gene are SEHNR and FQNEAQ (reference sequence). The CDR3 has 15 residues. V was pared by 6 bases and J by 3 bases, with 16 bases between. In nucleotides, the CDR3 is TGTGCCAGCAGTCCAAGAGGGACTTCTACAGATACGCAGTATTTT. It translates to CASSPRGTSTDTQYF.

With respect to this clonotype: Germline is not matched at one junction end, which may reflect a read error. The rearrangement links TRBV19 to TRBJ2-7; weak D call: TRBD2 (5 bases). CDR3 length equals 14 residues. The germline V gene encodes CDR1 LNHDA and CDR2 SQIVND (reference sequence). CDR3 sequence: CASRGFSNTGELYF. DNA of the CDR3: TGTGCCAGTAGAGGGTTTTCAAACACCGGGGAGCTGTACTTC.

The rearrangement links TRBV19 to TRBJ2-7; TRBD1 is a possible D gene (7 bases). Germline V gives CDR1 LNHDA, CDR2 SQIVND (reference sequence). This CDR3 region has 15 residues. Trimming cost V 5 bases and J 4 bases, with 18 bases left between them. CDR3 DNA: TGTGCCAGTAGTCAACAGGGGCGGGACCTTTACGAGCAGTACTTC. Translation gives CASSQQGRDLYEQYF.

The table lists this clonotype with many counts. The V call is TRBV7-2, the J call TRBJ1-5, with D unresolved. V gave up 1 base and J gave up 0 bases, with 7 bases separating them. Germline values: CDR1 SGHTA, CDR2 FQGNSA. CDR3 length: 15 amino acids. The CDR3 bases are TGTGCCAGCAGCTTAGAAGCCTATAGCAATCAGCCCCAGCATTTT. It translates to CASSLEAYSNQPQHF.

This clonotype has ten or more counts. The chain links TRBV7-9 to TRBJ1-6, with 10 bases lining up with TRBD1. The CDR3 covers 15 residues. V trimming: 4 bases; J trimming: 7 bases; junction bases outside the gene matches: 4. Per germline, CDR1 SEHNR and CDR2 FQNEAQ (reference sequence). The DNA for the CDR3 is TGTGCCAGCAGCTCGACAGGGGGCGCAAATTCACCCCTCCACTTT. Amino acid sequence: CASSSTGGANSPLHF.

This clonotype was seen repeatedly, ten times or more. The chain carries TRBV2 and TRBJ1-6; maybe TRBD1 (5 bases). V lost 6 bases and J 6 bases, leaving 15 bases between the germline ends. The CDR3 loop spans 15 amino acids. The germline V gene has CDR1 SNHLY and CDR2 FYNNEI. This chain's CDR3 is CASRGHPQGNSPLHF. The CDR3 bases are TGTGCCAGCAGAGGCCACCCGCAGGGTAATTCACCCCTCCACTTT.

This clonotype came up once. The chain uses TRBV10-1 and TRBJ1-1, with TRBD1 identical over 11 bases. In germline, CDR1 is WNHNN, CDR2 SYGVQD (reference sequence). V trimming: 5 bases; J trimming: 5 bases; junction bases outside the gene matches: 4. This CDR3 region has 14 residues. The CDR3 protein is CASSKDRGLTEAFF. CDR3 DNA sequence: TGCGCCAGCAGTAAGGACAGGGGGCTGACTGAAGCTTTCTTT.

This clonotype was counted ten times or more. The chain couples TRBV5-1 to TRBJ2-5; tentative D call: TRBD2 (6 bases). CDR3 length equals 15 residues. Deletions cut 4 bases from V and 2 bases from J, with 15 bases between. Germline CDR1 is SGHRS and CDR2 is YFSETQ. The CDR3 loop reads CASSLPLGGQETQYF. The CDR3 nucleotides are TGCGCCAGCAGCCTCCCGCTTGGGGGGCAAGAGACCCAGTACTTC.

On this clonotype: One base away lies a much larger clone, so this may be a sequencing read error. CDR3 region: CASGAEGAMNTGELFF. CDR3 sequence (DNA): TGCGCCAGCGGGGCCGAGGGGGCTATGAACACCGGGGAGCTGTTTTTT. The V and J genes are TRBV5-1 and TRBJ2-2; 7 bases are a match to TRBD1. The ends lost 7 bases at V and 1 base at J; junction bases unmatched: 10. CDR1 is SGHRS and CDR2 is YFSETQ in the germline V gene. This CDR3 is 16 amino acids long.

This clonotype came up a few times. This chain joins TRBV7-3 and TRBJ1-5; a possible D gene is TRBD1 (6 bases). CDR1 and CDR2 (germline): SGHTA, FQGTGA. V was clipped by 3 bases and J by 11 bases, with 23 bases between them. The CDR3 extends over 16 amino acids. The CDR3 DNA sequence: TGTGCCAGCAGCTTGGGGGGCGGGGGGCAGGTGGAGACCCAGCATTTT. This gives the protein CASSLGGGGQVETQHF.

The table lists this clonotype with a few counts. The J gene is TRBJ2-7, the V gene TRBV5-1; a possible D gene is TRBD2 (6 bases). This CDR3 spans 16 amino acids. Germline CDR1 and CDR2: SGHRS and YFSETQ. The V gene lost 0 bases and the J gene lost 7 bases, with 20 bases spanning the gap. This CDR3 is CASSLVQGGVLWEQYF. In DNA form, the CDR3 reads TGCGCCAGCAGCTTGGTCCAGGGCGGGGTCCTCTGGGAGCAGTACTTC. Looking up the rest from reference TRBV5-1 and TRBJ2-7 gives the full variable domain: KAGVTQTPRYLIKTRGQQVTLSCSPISGHRSVSWYQQTPGQGLQFLFEYFSETQRNKGNFPGRFSGRQFSNSRSEMNVSTLELGDSALYLCASSLVQGGVLWEQYFGPGTRLTVT.

The V and J genes are TRBV10-3 and TRBJ1-2; 12 bases line up with TRBD1. CDR3 length: 15 residues. Germline values: CDR1 ENHRY, CDR2 SYGVKD. Trimming at V came to 6 bases and at J to 4 bases, leaving 6 bases not matched to a gene. CDR3 residues: CAISGTGGYRYGYTF. CDR3 DNA sequence: TGTGCCATCAGCGGGACAGGGGGCTATCGCTATGGCTACACCTTC.

A word on this clonotype: Germline and junction disagree at one end, which may indicate a read error. The rearrangement uses TRBV9 and TRBJ2-1, with D tentatively TRBD1 or TRBD2 (6 bases each). The CDR3 totals 15 residues. The germline gives CDR1 SGDLS, CDR2 YYNGEE. CDR3 nucleotides: TGTGCCGGCAGCGCAGTGGTGGGGGGCCCGGGTGAGCAGTTCTTC. The encoded protein is CAGSAVVGGPGEQFF.

This clonotype was seen many times. V is TRBV7-8 and J is TRBJ1-3; 11 bases match TRBD1. Germline lookup yields CDR1 SGHVS and CDR2 FQNEAQ. V shed 2 bases, J shed 6 bases, and the junction held 6 bases outside the gene matches. The CDR3 consists of 16 residues. CDR3 DNA sequence: TGTGCCAGCAGCTTACCCCGGACAGGGGGCGAAAACACCATATATTTT. Translation gives CASSLPRTGGENTIYF.